What follows are 14 T cell receptor beta chains derived from one specimen sequenced in a study of T cells after yellow fever vaccination. TCRdb analysed the 5' RACE reads with MiXCR anew, one entry per CDR3 protein. The data contain about 340,000 distinct CDR3 sequences, around 12% of them singletons. Sequencing used CD4+ T cells sorted from PBMCs, obtained 15 days after the yellow fever booster vaccination. The receptors shown here come from a man younger than 30 who received the YFV17D yellow fever vaccine.

The DNA of the CDR3 is TGTGCCAGCGCACCTACGGGACGAAGGAACACTGAAGCTTTCTTT. Its translation: CASAPTGRRNTEAFF. The V gene is TRBV7-3, the J gene TRBJ1-1, with D perhaps TRBD1 (5 bases). This CDR3 has 15 residues. The germline V and J ends were trimmed by 8 bases and 1 base, with 17 bases remaining between them. Germline lookup yields CDR1 SGHTA and CDR2 FQGTGA.

The chain couples TRBV7-9 to TRBJ2-7; 7 bases match TRBD1. CDR3 length: 13 residues. The junction had 3 bases not matched to a gene; V was cut back by 1 base and J by 6 bases. CDR1 is SEHNR and CDR2 is FQNEAQ in the germline V gene (reference sequence). The CDR3 protein is CASSLEQGTEQYF. CDR3 nucleotide sequence: TGTGCCAGCAGCTTAGAACAGGGGACCGAGCAGTACTTC. The whole variable domain, filled in from reference TRBV7-9 and TRBJ2-7, reads DTGVSQNPRHKITKRGQNVTFRCDPISEHNRLYWYRQTLGQGPEFLTYFQNEAQLEKSRLLSDRFSAERPKGSFSTLEIQRTEQGDSAMYLCASSLEQGTEQYFGPGTRLTVT.

This clonotype was counted ten times or more. The chain has TRBV5-1 and TRBJ2-1; 9 nucleotides agree with TRBD1. Germline V CDR1 and CDR2: SGHRS, YFSETQ. Germline trimming cut 4 bases from V and 6 bases from J; bases unmatched to any gene: 5. The CDR3 loop spans 14 amino acids. The CDR3 here is CASSRDRALNEQFF. For the CDR3, the DNA is TGCGCCAGCAGCCGGGACAGGGCCCTCAATGAGCAGTTCTTC.

This clonotype was detected a few times. The V gene is TRBV12-3 or TRBV12-4, the J gene TRBJ2-3; 7 nucleotides agree with TRBD2. This CDR3 has 15 residues. The V and J ends lost 1 base and 3 bases, in that order; junction bases with no gene match: 4. In DNA, the CDR3 is TGTGCCAGCAGTTTAGTGCAGGGAGGGACAGATACGCAGTATTTT. Its protein product is CASSLVQGGTDTQYF.

The rearrangement links TRBV9 to TRBJ2-1; D not resolved. The germline CDR1 and CDR2 sequences are SGDLS and YYNGEE. The CDR3 consists of 11 residues. V lost 3 bases and J lost 9, with 7 bases in between. CDR3 loop: CASSGNFEQFF. In DNA form, the CDR3 reads TGTGCCAGCAGCGGAAACTTTGAGCAGTTCTTC.

V usage is TRBV7-2 and J usage is TRBJ2-1, with 7 bases identical to TRBD1. Germline CDR1 and CDR2: SGHTA and FQGNSA. V lost 3 bases to trimming and J lost 7 bases; unmatched junction nucleotides: 3. The CDR3 length is 13 residues. CDR3 nucleotide sequence: TGTGCCAGCAGCTTCTACAGGGGAAATGAGCAGTTCTTC. Residues: CASSFYRGNEQFF.

The chain joins TRBV12-3 or TRBV12-4 to TRBJ2-7; 9 nucleotides agree with TRBD1. The junction had 9 bases not matched to a gene; V was cut back by 5 bases and J by 7 bases. This CDR3 contains 14 residues. The CDR3 region has the DNA TGTGCCAGCAGTCCAGGACAGGGGCAGAATGAGCAGTACTTC. Encoded protein: CASSPGQGQNEQYF.

This clonotype was detected a few times. V gene TRBV7-2 combines with J gene TRBJ2-7; 8 nucleotides align to TRBD1. V was clipped by 6 bases and J by 7 bases; unmatched bases: 14. Germline CDR1 and CDR2: SGHTA and FQGNSA. CDR3 length: 15 amino acids. The CDR3 loop reads CASSLNGRGQGEQYF. Here the CDR3 DNA reads TGTGCCAGCAGTCTCAACGGCAGGGGGCAGGGGGAGCAGTACTTC.

The V gene is TRBV5-1, the J gene TRBJ2-1, with unresolved D. Per germline, CDR1 SGHRS and CDR2 YFSETQ. The germline V and J ends were trimmed by 0 bases and 1 base, with 11 bases remaining between them. The CDR3 runs to 16 residues. Here the CDR3 DNA reads TGCGCCAGCAGCTTGGGAGTTCTGGGGTCCTACAATGAGCAGTTCTTC. Protein sequence: CASSLGVLGSYNEQFF.

This clonotype was recorded many times. The chain recombines TRBV12-3 or TRBV12-4 with TRBJ1-1; D remains unclear. V was shortened by 3 bases and J by 0 bases, with 2 bases between the two germline ends. This CDR3 has 12 amino acids. Here the CDR3 DNA reads TGTGCCAGCAGTTTTTTGAACACTGAAGCTTTCTTT. Translation: CASSFLNTEAFF.

The V call is TRBV15, the J call TRBJ1-6; 9 bases line up with TRBD1. Unmatched junction bases numbered 3, after V lost 1 base and J lost 8 bases. CDR1 is LNHNV and CDR2 is YYDKDF in the germline V gene (reference sequence). The CDR3 is 15 amino acids. The CDR3, as DNA: TGTGCCACCAGCAGAGCGGGACAGGGAGATTCACCCCTCCACTTT. It yields the protein CATSRAGQGDSPLHF. Looking up the rest from reference TRBV15 and TRBJ1-6 gives the full variable domain: DAMVIQNPRYQVTQFGKPVTLSCSQTLNHNVMYWYQQKSSQAPKLLFHYYDKDFNNEADTPDNFQSRRPNTSFCFLDIRSPGLGDTAMYLCATSRAGQGDSPLHFGNGTRLTVT.

This clonotype was seen a few times. The chain has TRBV5-1 and TRBJ2-3; TRBD1 aligns across 11 bases. Germline V gene lookup returns CDR1 SGHRS and CDR2 YFSETQ. CDR3 length: 17 residues. With V trimmed by 4 bases and J by 5 bases, 12 bases remained unmatched. The CDR3 nucleotides are TGCGCCAGCAGCCCGGCGGGGTCGGGACAGGGGGGAGATACGCAGTATTTT. It yields the protein CASSPAGSGQGGDTQYF.

In its sample, this clonotype was seen a few times. The chain has TRBV5-6 and TRBJ1-3; D might be TRBD1 (6 bases). The CDR3 runs to 16 residues. V lost 1 base and J 0 bases, leaving 11 bases between the germline ends. Germline V gene lookup returns CDR1 SGHDT and CDR2 YYEEEE. This CDR3 is CASSLLGGYSGNTIYF. The CDR3, as DNA: TGTGCCAGCAGCTTGTTGGGGGGCTACTCTGGAAACACCATATATTTT.

This clonotype has a handful of counts. The gene calls are TRBV28 and TRBJ2-5; D is uncertain. CDR1 is MDHEN and CDR2 is SYDVKM in the germline V gene. This CDR3 comprises 12 residues. V was clipped by 5 bases and J by 4 bases, with 8 bases between them. DNA for the CDR3: TGTGCCAGCAGTCTCTTGCCAGAGACCCAGTACTTC. The encoded protein is CASSLLPETQYF.